One sample yielded the 25 T cell receptor beta chains listed below, sequenced in a study of molecular identifiers for immune sequencing clone quantification. MiXCR, run by TCRdb on the PCR reads, gives a single entry per CDR3 protein. The table includes approximately 9,400 distinct CDR3 sequences, 20% to 25% detected once. Source material: naive CD8+ T cells from blood, with Jurkat cell RNA spiked in. Subset reported: FACS-sorted CD8+CD4-CCR7+CD45RA+ naive T cells. These receptors were collected from a human donor in good health. Some libraries in this study had Jurkat cell RNA spiked in.

This clonotype was seen a handful of times. The chain joins TRBV4-3 to TRBJ2-1; TRBD1 or TRBD2 may be the D gene (6 bases each). Germline CDR1 LGHNA, CDR2 YSLEER. V was shortened by 0 bases and J by 7 bases, with 22 bases between the two germline ends. The CDR3 is 18 residues long. CDR3 DNA sequence: TGCGCCAGCAGCCAAGAAAGGGGGGAGTTTCTGTATTCGAATGAGCAGTTCTTC. Translating it yields CASSQERGEFLYSNEQFF.

This clonotype was found many times. The chain combines TRBV9 with TRBJ2-1; 7 bases line up with TRBD2. This CDR3 has 18 residues. V gave up 4 bases and J gave up 4 bases; unmatched junction bases: 17. Germline V gene data show CDR1 as SGDLS and CDR2 as YYNGEE. The CDR3 nucleotides are TGTGCCAGCAGCCCATCGGGAGGTTTGTCGGACGTGTACAATGAGCAGTTCTTC. This codes for CASSPSGGLSDVYNEQFF.

This clonotype is medium-sized (0.01 to 0.1%) within its sample. The genes are TRBV6-6 and TRBJ2-7; D gene unclear. Between the trimmed V and J ends, which lost 2 bases and 4 bases, there was a span of 6 bases. The length of the CDR3 is 12 residues. Germline CDR1 MNHNY, CDR2 SVGAGI (reference sequence). CDR3 sequence (DNA): TGTGCCAGCAGTTACGAGGTTTACGAGCAGTACTTC. It specifies CASSYEVYEQYF.

This clonotype has at least ten counts. The chain links TRBV9 to TRBJ2-2; D gene uncertain. Per germline, CDR1 SGDLS and CDR2 YYNGEE. The CDR3 is 12 residues long. The V gene lost 0 bases and the J gene lost 6 bases, with 3 bases spanning the gap. Written as DNA, the CDR3 is TGTGCCAGCAGCGTAGTCGCCGGGGAGCTGTTTTTT. This sequence encodes CASSVVAGELFF.

This clonotype appeared many times. This chain uses TRBV27 with TRBJ2-3; D gene unclear. The length of the CDR3 is 13 residues. Trimming stripped 3 bases from V and 0 bases from J, with 4 bases between. The germline gives CDR1 MNHEY, CDR2 SMNVEV (reference sequence). The CDR3 nucleotides read TGTGCCAGCAGTTTGGGGAGCACAGATACGCAGTATTTT. Translated, it gives CASSLGSTDTQYF.

The J gene is TRBJ2-7, the V gene TRBV7-6; 7 bases line up with TRBD1. Germline values: CDR1 SGHVS, CDR2 FNYEAQ. V lost 2 bases to trimming and J lost 2 bases; unmatched junction nucleotides: 3. The CDR3 spans 14 residues. The CDR3 sequence is CASSLMGQTYEQYF. The CDR3, as DNA: TGTGCCAGCAGCTTAATGGGACAGACCTACGAGCAGTACTTC.

This clonotype has at least ten counts. The CDR3 loop is CASSYSPYEQYF. CDR3 nucleotides: TGTGCCAGCAGTTACTCTCCATACGAGCAGTACTTC. The genes are TRBV6-2 or TRBV6-3 and TRBJ2-7; D is undetermined. Looked up from germline, CDR1 is MNHEY and CDR2 is SVGEGT. This CDR3 comprises 12 residues. Trimming took 0 bases from V and 4 from J, leaving 4 bases between them.

In its sample, this clonotype is medium-sized (0.01 to 0.1%). This sequence joins TRBV27 and TRBJ1-1; D gene unclear. This CDR3 comprises 11 residues. V lost 8 bases and J lost 0, with 4 bases in between. In germline, CDR1 is MNHEY, CDR2 SMNVEV (reference sequence). CDR3 DNA: TGTGCCAGCGGCCTGAACACTGAAGCTTTCTTT. It is translated as CASGLNTEAFF.

This clonotype was observed a few times. This chain connects TRBV27 to TRBJ2-7; D is possibly TRBD1 (7 bases). The CDR3 runs 17 residues. Trimming stripped 6 bases from V and 4 bases from J, with 25 bases between. Germline values: CDR1 MNHEY, CDR2 SMNVEV (reference sequence). DNA of the CDR3: TGTGCCAGCAGCTCTATTGCCCCCGGGGGACAGTTATACGAGCAGTACTTC. Residues: CASSSIAPGGQLYEQYF.

This sequence joins TRBV15 and TRBJ2-5; TRBD1 aligns across 7 bases. CDR3 length: 17 residues. The junction had 12 bases not matched to a gene; V was cut back by 3 bases and J by 2 bases. Germline V CDR1 and CDR2: LNHNV, YYDKDF (reference sequence). CDR3 in amino acids: CATSSGTGTAVQETQYF. CDR3 nucleotide sequence: TGTGCCACCAGCAGTGGGACCGGGACAGCGGTACAAGAGACCCAGTACTTC. The whole variable domain, filled in from reference TRBV15 and TRBJ2-5, reads DAMVIQNPRYQVTQFGKPVTLSCSQTLNHNVMYWYQQKSSQAPKLLFHYYDKDFNNEADTPDNFQSRRPNTSFCFLDIRSPGLGDTAMYLCATSSGTGTAVQETQYFGPGTRLLVL.

The chain carries TRBV6-5 and TRBJ2-5; a weak D match, TRBD1 (6 bases). The CDR3 loop spans 15 amino acids. Deletions cut 0 bases from V and 2 bases from J, with 10 bases between. Germline CDR1 and CDR2: MNHEY and SVGAGI. The CDR3 is CASSYSATGQETQYF. DNA for the CDR3: TGTGCCAGCAGTTACTCGGCGACAGGTCAAGAGACCCAGTACTTC.

The chain employs TRBV13 and TRBJ2-7; TRBD2 aligns across 12 bases. From germline, CDR1 is PRHDT and CDR2 FYEKMQ (reference sequence). V lost 6 bases and J lost 4; bases outside the gene matches: 7. The length of the CDR3 is 15 residues. CDR3 DNA sequence: TGTGCCAGCAGTAACGGACTAGCGGGGAGTTACGAGCAGTACTTC. This gives the protein CASSNGLAGSYEQYF.

Comment on this clonotype: Mismatch with germline at one junction end may stem from a read error. The chain combines TRBV5-4 with TRBJ2-7; tentatively, D is TRBD1 (5 bases). CDR1 and CDR2 (germline): SGHNT, YYREEE (reference sequence). This CDR3 contains 14 residues. This CDR3 is CAGSFAQGTYEQYF. DNA for the CDR3: TGTGCCGGCAGCTTTGCGCAGGGAACCTACGAGCAGTACTTC.

This clonotype is judged medium-sized. The gene calls are TRBV4-3 and TRBJ2-7; D tentatively reads TRBD1 or TRBD2 (5 bases each). Per the germline V gene, CDR1 is LGHNA and CDR2 is YSLEER. The V end lost 1 base, the J end lost 1 base, and 11 bases lay between the germline ends. This CDR3 region has 15 residues. CDR3 coding DNA: TGCGCCAGCAGCCAAGCCCGGGACCGATCCTACGAGCAGTACTTC. Protein: CASSQARDRSYEQYF.

As to this clonotype: A much more abundant neighbour one base away suggests this may be a read error. V is TRBV7-3 and J is TRBJ2-3; the D gene could be TRBD1 or TRBD2 (6 bases each). This CDR3 is built from 15 residues. The V gene's germline CDR1 is SGHTA and CDR2 FQGTGA. Trimming took 4 bases from V and 0 from J, leaving 11 bases between them. CDR3 loop: CASSSFGGSTDTQYF. In nucleotides, the CDR3 is TGTGCCAGCAGCTCATTCGGGGGCAGCACAGATACGCAGTATTTT.

The genes are TRBV7-6 and TRBJ2-2; 13 bases line up with TRBD2. V was pared by 1 base and J by 5 bases, with 4 bases of the junction left unmatched. Germline loops: CDR1 SGHVS, CDR2 FNYEAQ. The CDR3 contains 17 residues. Here the CDR3 reads CASSLGTSGSITGELFF. In DNA form, the CDR3 reads TGTGCCAGCAGCTTAGGGACTAGCGGGAGTATAACCGGGGAGCTGTTTTTT.

This clonotype is termed medium-sized. The chain couples TRBV11-2 to TRBJ2-7; no firm D call. Between the trimmed V and J ends, which lost 0 bases and 2 bases, there was a span of 11 bases. Germline V lookup: CDR1 SGHAT, CDR2 FQNNGV. This CDR3 has 15 residues. DNA for the CDR3: TGTGCCAGCAGCTTAGATGATGCCGGAGCCTACGAGCAGTACTTC. Protein product: CASSLDDAGAYEQYF.

Comments on this clonotype: A much larger clone differs from this one at a single base, so this may be a read error. The chain recombines TRBV27 with TRBJ2-7; 7 bases line up with TRBD2. Germline V gene data show CDR1 as MNHEY and CDR2 as SMNVEV (reference sequence). V trimming: 4 bases; J trimming: 0 bases; junction bases outside the gene matches: 6. The CDR3 is 15 amino acids. CDR3 DNA sequence: TGTGCCAGCAGTTGGGCTGGCGGGGGCTCCTACGAGCAGTACTTC. Translated: CASSWAGGGSYEQYF.

This clonotype turned up a few times. J is TRBJ2-1 and V is TRBV6-1, with 7 bases identical to TRBD2. Per germline, CDR1 MNHNS and CDR2 SASEGT. The V gene end was trimmed by 4 bases and the J gene end by 3 bases; junction bases not matched to a gene: 9. The CDR3 totals 16 residues. CDR3 loop: CASSGLTSRHYNEQFF. The CDR3 bases are TGTGCCAGCAGTGGCCTGACTAGCAGGCACTACAATGAGCAGTTCTTC.

This clonotype was seen a single time. A read error may be the cause here, since a much bigger clone is one base away. The V gene is TRBV9, the J gene TRBJ2-7; possibly TRBD2 for D (6 bases). CDR1 and CDR2 from the germline V gene are SGDLS and YYNGEE. CDR3 length equals 16 residues. V was cut by 0 bases and J by 7 bases, with 20 bases left in between. The CDR3 here is CASSVGGTGVLGEQYF. The CDR3 nucleotides read TGTGCCAGCAGCGTAGGAGGAACGGGAGTCCTAGGGGAGCAGTACTTC.

By sample fraction, this clonotype is medium-sized. The chain employs TRBV6-5 and TRBJ2-7; a weak D match, TRBD1 (6 bases). CDR1 is MNHEY, CDR2 SVGAGI, per germline. The CDR3 covers 15 residues. V lost 5 bases, J lost 7 bases, and 21 bases lay in between. In DNA form, the CDR3 reads TGTGCCAGCAGTCCCCTCCAGGACAGATTATGGGAGCAGTACTTC. Translation: CASSPLQDRLWEQYF.

This clonotype is categorized as medium-sized. The chain couples TRBV13 to TRBJ2-3, with D hard to call. This CDR3 region has 14 residues. Trimming removed 5 bases from V and 2 bases from J, with 11 bases in between. Germline-derived CDR1 and CDR2 are PRHDT and FYEKMQ (reference sequence). CDR3 loop: CASSRPGITDTQYF. In nucleotides, the CDR3 is TGTGCCAGCAGCCGCCCCGGTATCACAGATACGCAGTATTTT.

In its sample, this clonotype was seen many times. This rearrangement joins TRBV20-1 to TRBJ2-5, with D perhaps matching TRBD1 or TRBD2 (5 bases each). With 0 bases removed from V and 5 bases from J, the gap between germline ends came to 19 bases. From germline, CDR1 is DFQATT and CDR2 SNEGSKA (reference sequence). This CDR3 has 16 amino acids. The DNA of the CDR3 is TGCAGTGCTAGAGATAAGGGGTTAGACTACTCGGAGACCCAGTACTTC. Its protein product is CSARDKGLDYSETQYF.

By its share, this clonotype is medium-sized. The rearrangement uses TRBV5-6 and TRBJ1-2; D may be TRBD1 (5 bases). Germline lookup yields CDR1 SGHDT and CDR2 YYEEEE. Trimming shortened V by 4 bases and J by 1 base, and 17 bases separated the two germline ends. The CDR3 runs to 16 residues. The CDR3 sequence is CASSPPDRYDNYGYTF. The CDR3 DNA follows: TGTGCCAGCAGCCCTCCAGACAGATACGATAACTATGGCTACACCTTC.

This clonotype was recorded many times. The V and J genes are TRBV11-2 and TRBJ2-5; perhaps D is TRBD1 or TRBD2 (5 bases each). Germline V gene sequence: CDR1 SGHAT, CDR2 FQNNGV. The CDR3 consists of 16 residues. Trimming left V 3 bases short and J 0 bases short, with 14 bases between. Here the CDR3 DNA reads TGTGCCAGCAGCTTGGACCCTTGGGGGTACCAAGAGACCCAGTACTTC. This encodes CASSLDPWGYQETQYF.